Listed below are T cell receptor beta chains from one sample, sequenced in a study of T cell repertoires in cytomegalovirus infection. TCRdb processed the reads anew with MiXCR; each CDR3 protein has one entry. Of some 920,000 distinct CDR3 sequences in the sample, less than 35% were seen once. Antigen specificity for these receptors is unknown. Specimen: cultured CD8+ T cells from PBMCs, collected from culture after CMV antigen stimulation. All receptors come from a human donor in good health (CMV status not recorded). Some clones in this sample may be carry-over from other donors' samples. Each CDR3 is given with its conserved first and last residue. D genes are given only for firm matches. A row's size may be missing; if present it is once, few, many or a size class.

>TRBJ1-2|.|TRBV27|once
TGTGCCAGCAGTCTCCGGCAACAAATTCTTGGCTACACCTTC
CASSLRQQILGYTF
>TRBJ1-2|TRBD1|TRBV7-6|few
TGTGCCAGCAGCTTAGCCGGGGACAGCAGACGAACTAACTATGGCTACACCTTC
CASSLAGDSRRTNYGYTF
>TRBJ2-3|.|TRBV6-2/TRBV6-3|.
TGTGCCAGCAGTTACGAGAGGGGGTTGGGGACAGATACGCAGTATTTT
CASSYERGLGTDTQYF
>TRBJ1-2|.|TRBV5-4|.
TGTGCCAGCAGCCGTCTTCTGACCGGGACGTCATTGACGGCCTATGGCTACACCTTC
CASSRLLTGTSLTAYGYTF
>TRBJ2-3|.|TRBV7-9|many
TGTGCCAGCAGCTTGAGTTTGAAACGCACAGATACGCAGTATTTT
CASSLSLKRTDTQYF
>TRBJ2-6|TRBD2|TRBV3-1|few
TGTGCCAGCAGCCAAGATGGACTAGCGACCGGGGCCAACGTCCTGACTTTC
CASSQDGLATGANVLTF
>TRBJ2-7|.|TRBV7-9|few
TGTGCCAGCAGCAAAACAGGCGCGAACCACGAGCAGTACTTC
CASSKTGANHEQYF
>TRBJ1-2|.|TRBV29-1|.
TGCAGCGTTGAAAATAGGGACCCTAACTATGGCTACACCTTC
CSVENRDPNYGYTF
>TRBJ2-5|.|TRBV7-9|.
TGTGTCAGCAGCTCCCAGGTCGGTCAAGAGACCCAGTACTTC
CVSSSQVGQETQYF
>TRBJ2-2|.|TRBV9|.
TGTGCCAGCAGCACCCGGACAGCCGGCGGGGAGCTGTTTTTT
CASSTRTAGGELFF
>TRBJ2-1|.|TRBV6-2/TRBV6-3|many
TGTGCCAGCAGAGCAGGGCTTGAGCAGTTCTTC
CASRAGLEQFF
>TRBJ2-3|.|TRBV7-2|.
TGTGCCAGCAGACCCGGGGAAGTGGGAGGTAATACGCAGTATTTT
CASRPGEVGGNTQYF
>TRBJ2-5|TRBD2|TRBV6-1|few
TGTGCCAATCCGAGGGCTAGCGGGATGAAGACCCAGTACTTC
CANPRASGMKTQYF
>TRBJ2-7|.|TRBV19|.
TGTGCCAGTAGTACGGACAGCGTGCGCGAGCAGTACTTC
CASSTDSVREQYF
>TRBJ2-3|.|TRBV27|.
TGTGCCAGCAGTTTATATGCTGAAGCCGCGCAGTATTTT
CASSLYAEAAQYF
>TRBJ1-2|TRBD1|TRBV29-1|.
TGCAGCGTTGAAGGGGACAGGGGGCGAGCCAACTATGGCTACACCTTC
CSVEGDRGRANYGYTF
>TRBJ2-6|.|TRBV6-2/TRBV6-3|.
TGTGCCAGCGGACCCTGGGGGCAGTTGCTGCTCTCTGGGGCCAACGTCCTGACTTTC
CASGPWGQLLLSGANVLTF
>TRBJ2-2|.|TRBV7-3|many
TGTGCCAGCAGCTTAATGGACGGGGAGCTGTTTTTT
CASSLMDGELFF
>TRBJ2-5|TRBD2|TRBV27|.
TGTGCCAGCAGTTTAAAAGGACTAGCCGAAGAGACCCAGTACTTC
CASSLKGLAEETQYF
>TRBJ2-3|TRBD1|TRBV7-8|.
TGTGCCAGCAGCTTAGCCTACGGGTCAGGGGGAGATACGCAGTATTTT
CASSLAYGSGGDTQYF
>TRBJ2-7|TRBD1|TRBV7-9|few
TGTGCCAGCAGCTTAGGACAGGGGACGGAGGAGCAGTACTTC
CASSLGQGTEEQYF
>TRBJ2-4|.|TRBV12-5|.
TGTGCTAGTGCCGGCCCCACAGGGGTAGCGGGCATTCAGTACTTC
CASAGPTGVAGIQYF
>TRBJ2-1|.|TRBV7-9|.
TGTGCCAGCACCTGGGGGGGGGGCAGGGGTCCGGGCAATGAGCAGTTCTTC
CASTWGGGRGPGNEQFF
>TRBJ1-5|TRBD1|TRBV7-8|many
TGTGCCAGCAGCTTACGACAGGGGAGAAGCAATCAGCCCCAGCATTTT
CASSLRQGRSNQPQHF
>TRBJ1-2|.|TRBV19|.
TGTGCCACCTACTTCCTTAACTATGGCTACACCTTC
CATYFLNYGYTF
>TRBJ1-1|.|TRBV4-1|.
TGCGCCAGCCGCCAAGAAGGGAAGGGTTGGGCTTTCTTT
CASRQEGKGWAFF
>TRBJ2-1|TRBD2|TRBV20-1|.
TGCAGTGCTCGCCAACTAGCGGGGGGAAGCAATGAGCAGTTCTTC
CSARQLAGGSNEQFF
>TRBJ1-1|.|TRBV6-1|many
TGTGCCAGCAGCGAAGAGACCGGACTGAACACTGAAGCTTTCTTT
CASSEETGLNTEAFF
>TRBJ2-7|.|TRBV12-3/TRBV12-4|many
TGTGCCAGCAGTCCAAGAAGGTTCGACGAGGGGGAGCAGTACTTC
CASSPRRFDEGEQYF
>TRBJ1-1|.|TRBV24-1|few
TGTGCCACCAGTGATTTCCGGACATCGAACACTGAAGCTTTCTTT
CATSDFRTSNTEAFF
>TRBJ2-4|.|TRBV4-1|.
TGCGCCAGCAGCCACGATAGGAACATTCAGTACTTC
CASSHDRNIQYF
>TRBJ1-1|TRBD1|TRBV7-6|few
TGTGCCAGCAGCTTAAGCTGGACAGGGGAAACTGAAGCTTTCTTT
CASSLSWTGETEAFF
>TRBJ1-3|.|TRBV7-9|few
TGTGCCAGCAGCACCTGGAGGAGTACGAGCTCTGGAAACACCATATATTTT
CASSTWRSTSSGNTIYF
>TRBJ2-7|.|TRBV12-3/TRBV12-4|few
TGTGCCAGCGGGAGACTGTACTACGAGCAGTACTTC
CASGRLYYEQYF
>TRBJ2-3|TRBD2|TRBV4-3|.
TGCGCCAGCAGCCAAGATTGGCTAGCGGGGGGCACAGATACGCAGTATTTT
CASSQDWLAGGTDTQYF
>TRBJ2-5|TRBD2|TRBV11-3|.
TGTGCCAGCAGCTTAGGGATCGGGGGGGAAGAGACCCAGTACTTC
CASSLGIGGEETQYF
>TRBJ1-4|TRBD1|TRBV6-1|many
TGTGCCAGCAGTCCCCGGGACAGGGGGCTGTCTAATGAAAAACTGTTTTTT
CASSPRDRGLSNEKLFF
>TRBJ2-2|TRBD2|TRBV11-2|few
TGTGCCAGCAGCTCCTTCCTCCCCCGGGGGGGAGGTATGGCCGGGGAGCTGTTTTTT
CASSSFLPRGGGMAGELFF
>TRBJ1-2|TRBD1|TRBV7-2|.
TGTGCCAGCAGCTTAAGTCTCTCTACGTTTGGGACAGCTAACTATGGCTACACCTTC
CASSLSLSTFGTANYGYTF
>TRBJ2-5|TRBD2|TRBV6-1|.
TGTGCCAGCAGTGTATCAGCGGGAGACCTGTACCAAGAGACCCAGTACTTC
CASSVSAGDLYQETQYF
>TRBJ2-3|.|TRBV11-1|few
TGTGCCAGCAGCCCCACTGACCTGGTCACAGATACGCAGTATTTT
CASSPTDLVTDTQYF
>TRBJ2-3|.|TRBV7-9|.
TGTGCCAGCAGCTTAGTAGTCAGGGAGAACGCAGATACGCAGTATTTT
CASSLVVRENADTQYF
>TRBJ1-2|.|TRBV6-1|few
TGTGCCAGCAGTTCGACAGTGTATGGCTACACCTTC
CASSSTVYGYTF
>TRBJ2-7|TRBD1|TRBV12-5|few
TGTGCTAGTGGAAGAGAGCAGGGGGCCAGGTACGAGCAGTACTTC
CASGREQGARYEQYF
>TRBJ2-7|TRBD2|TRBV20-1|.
TGCAGTGCTAGGGAGCGGGGGCACCCTTACGAGCAGTACTTC
CSARERGHPYEQYF
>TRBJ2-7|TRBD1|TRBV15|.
TGTGCCACCAGCAGAGACAGGGGGCTCAACGAGCAGTACTTC
CATSRDRGLNEQYF
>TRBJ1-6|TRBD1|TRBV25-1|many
TGTGCCAGCAGTGACTGGGACAGGGAAGAATCACCCCTCCACTTT
CASSDWDREESPLHF
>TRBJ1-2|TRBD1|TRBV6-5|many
TGTGCCAGCAGTTACTCGGGCAGGGGGCGAGTCTATGGCTACACCTTC
CASSYSGRGRVYGYTF
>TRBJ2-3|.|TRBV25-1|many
TGTGCCAGCAGTGCTACAACCGGGGCCCGCACAGATACGCAGTATTTT
CASSATTGARTDTQYF
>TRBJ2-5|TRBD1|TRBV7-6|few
TGTGCCAGCAGCTTAGCGTTGGGGGACAGTTCGGACTTC
CASSLALGDSSDF
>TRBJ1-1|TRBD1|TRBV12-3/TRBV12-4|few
TGTGCCAGCAGTTTCACCGGGACAGGAACTGAAGCTTTCTTT
CASSFTGTGTEAFF
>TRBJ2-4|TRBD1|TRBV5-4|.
TGTGCCAGCAGCGCGGGGACAGGGGAAAACATTCAGTACTTC
CASSAGTGENIQYF
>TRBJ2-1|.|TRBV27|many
TGTGCCAGCAGTCCCGGGACCTACAATGAGCAGTTCTTC
CASSPGTYNEQFF
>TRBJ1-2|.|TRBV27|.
TGTGCCAGCAGTTTAAACGGGTATGGTCGTCGGGGCTACACCTTC
CASSLNGYGRRGYTF
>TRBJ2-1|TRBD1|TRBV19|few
TGTGCCAGTAGTACGGGGACAGGGGGCTTGGGTAATGAGCAGTTCTTC
CASSTGTGGLGNEQFF
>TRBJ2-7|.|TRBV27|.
TGTGCCAGCAGCACTAACGAGCAGTACTTC
CASSTNEQYF